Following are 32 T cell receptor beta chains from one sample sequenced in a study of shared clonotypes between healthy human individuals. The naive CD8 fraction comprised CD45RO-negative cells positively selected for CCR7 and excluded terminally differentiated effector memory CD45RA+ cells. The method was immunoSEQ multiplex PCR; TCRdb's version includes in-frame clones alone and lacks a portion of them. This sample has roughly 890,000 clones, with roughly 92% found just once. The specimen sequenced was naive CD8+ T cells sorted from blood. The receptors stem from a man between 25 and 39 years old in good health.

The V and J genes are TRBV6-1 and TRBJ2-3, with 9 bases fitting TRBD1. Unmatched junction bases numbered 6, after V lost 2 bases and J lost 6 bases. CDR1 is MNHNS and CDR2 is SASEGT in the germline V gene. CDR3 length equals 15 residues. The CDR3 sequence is CASSEIDRGADTQYF. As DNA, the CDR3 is TGTGCCAGCAGTGAAATCGACAGGGGGGCGGATACGCAGTATTTT.

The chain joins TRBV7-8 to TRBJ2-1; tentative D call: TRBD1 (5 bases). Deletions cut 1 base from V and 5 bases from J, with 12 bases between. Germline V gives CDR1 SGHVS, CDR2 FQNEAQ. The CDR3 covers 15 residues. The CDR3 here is CASSLETDLNNEQFF. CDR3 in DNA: TGTGCCAGCAGCTTAGAGACAGATCTAAACAATGAGCAGTTCTTC. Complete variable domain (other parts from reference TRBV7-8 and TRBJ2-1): GAGVSQSPRYKVAKRGQDVALRCDPISGHVSLFWYQQALGQGPEFLTYFQNEAQLDKSGLPSDRFFAERPEGSVSTLKIQRTQQEDSAVYLCASSLETDLNNEQFFGPGTRLTVL.

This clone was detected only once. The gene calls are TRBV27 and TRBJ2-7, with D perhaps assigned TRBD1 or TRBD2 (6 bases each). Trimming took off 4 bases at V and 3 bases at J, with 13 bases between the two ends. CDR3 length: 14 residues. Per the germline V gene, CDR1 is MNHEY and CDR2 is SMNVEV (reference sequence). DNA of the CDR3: TGTGCCAGCAGTTACCGGGGGCAGGTCTACGAGCAGTACTTC. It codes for CASSYRGQVYEQYF.

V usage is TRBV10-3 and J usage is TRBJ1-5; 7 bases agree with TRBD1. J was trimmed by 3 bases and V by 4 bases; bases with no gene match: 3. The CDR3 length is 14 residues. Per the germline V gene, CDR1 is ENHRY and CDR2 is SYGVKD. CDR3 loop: CAISATGVNQPQHF. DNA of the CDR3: TGTGCCATCAGTGCTACAGGGGTCAATCAGCCCCAGCATTTT.

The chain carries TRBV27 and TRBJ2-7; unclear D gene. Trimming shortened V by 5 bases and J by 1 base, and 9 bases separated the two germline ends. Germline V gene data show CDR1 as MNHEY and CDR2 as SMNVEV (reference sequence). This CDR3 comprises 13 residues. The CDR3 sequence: CASSPRLSYEQYF. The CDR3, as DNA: TGTGCCAGCAGTCCGCGCCTTTCCTACGAGCAGTACTTC.

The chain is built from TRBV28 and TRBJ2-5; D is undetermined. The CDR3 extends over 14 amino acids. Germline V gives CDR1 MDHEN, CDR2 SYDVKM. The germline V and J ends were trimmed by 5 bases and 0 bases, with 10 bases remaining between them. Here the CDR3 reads CASSEDKYQETQYF. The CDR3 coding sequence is TGTGCCAGCAGTGAGGATAAGTACCAAGAGACCCAGTACTTC.

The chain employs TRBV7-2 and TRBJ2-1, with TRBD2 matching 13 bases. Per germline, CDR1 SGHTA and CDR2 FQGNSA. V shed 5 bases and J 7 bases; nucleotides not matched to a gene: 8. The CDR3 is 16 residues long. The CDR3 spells CASSHETSGRKNEQFF. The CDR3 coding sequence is TGTGCCAGCAGCCATGAGACTAGCGGGAGGAAAAATGAGCAGTTCTTC.

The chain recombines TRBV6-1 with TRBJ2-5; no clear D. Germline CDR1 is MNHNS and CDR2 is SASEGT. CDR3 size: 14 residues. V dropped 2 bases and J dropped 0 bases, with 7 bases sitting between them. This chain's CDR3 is CASSELGNQETQYF. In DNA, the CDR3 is TGTGCCAGCAGTGAATTGGGAAACCAAGAGACCCAGTACTTC.

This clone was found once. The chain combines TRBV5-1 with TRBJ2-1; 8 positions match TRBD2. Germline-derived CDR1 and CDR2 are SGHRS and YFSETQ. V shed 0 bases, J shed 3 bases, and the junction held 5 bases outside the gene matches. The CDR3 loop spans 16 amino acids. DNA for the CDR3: TGCGCCAGCAGCTTGGGCCAGCGGGAGATCTACAATGAGCAGTTCTTC. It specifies CASSLGQREIYNEQFF.

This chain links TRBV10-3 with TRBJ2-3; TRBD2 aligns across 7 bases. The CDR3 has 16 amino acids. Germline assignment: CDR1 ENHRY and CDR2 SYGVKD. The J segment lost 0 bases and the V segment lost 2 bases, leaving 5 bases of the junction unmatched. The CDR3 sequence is CAISELAALSTDTQYF. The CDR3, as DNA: TGTGCCATCAGTGAGCTAGCGGCTCTGAGCACAGATACGCAGTATTTT.

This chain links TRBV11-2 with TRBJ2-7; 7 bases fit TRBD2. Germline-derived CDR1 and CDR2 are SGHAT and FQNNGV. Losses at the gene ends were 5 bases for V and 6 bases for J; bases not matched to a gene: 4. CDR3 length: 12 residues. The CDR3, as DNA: TGTGCCAGCAGCACCTCTAGCGGCGAGCAGTACTTC. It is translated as CASSTSSGEQYF.

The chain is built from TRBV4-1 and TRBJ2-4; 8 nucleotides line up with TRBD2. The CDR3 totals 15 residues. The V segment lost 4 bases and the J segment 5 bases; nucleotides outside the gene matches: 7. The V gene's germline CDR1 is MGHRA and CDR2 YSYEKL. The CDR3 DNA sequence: TGCGCCAGCAGCCCCACAGCGGGAGCGGAAAACATTCAGTACTTC. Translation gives CASSPTAGAENIQYF.

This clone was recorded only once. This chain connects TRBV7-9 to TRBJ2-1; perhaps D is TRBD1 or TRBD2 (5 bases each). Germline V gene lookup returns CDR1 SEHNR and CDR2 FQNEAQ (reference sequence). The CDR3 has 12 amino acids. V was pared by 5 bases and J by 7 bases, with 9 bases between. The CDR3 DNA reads TGTGCCAGCAGCCGGGACGAAAATGAGCAGTTCTTC. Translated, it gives CASSRDENEQFF.

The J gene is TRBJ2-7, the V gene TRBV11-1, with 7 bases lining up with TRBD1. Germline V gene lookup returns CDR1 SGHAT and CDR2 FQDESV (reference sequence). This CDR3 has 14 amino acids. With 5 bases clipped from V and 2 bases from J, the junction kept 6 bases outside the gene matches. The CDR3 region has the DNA TGTGCCAGCAGCAGACCGGGACAGCCCTACGAGCAGTACTTC. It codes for CASSRPGQPYEQYF.

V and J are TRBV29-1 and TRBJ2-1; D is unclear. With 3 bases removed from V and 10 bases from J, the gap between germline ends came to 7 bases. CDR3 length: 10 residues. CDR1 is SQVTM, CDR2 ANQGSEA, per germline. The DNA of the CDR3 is TGCAGCGTTGATCTATTGGAGCAGTTCTTC. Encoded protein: CSVDLLEQFF.

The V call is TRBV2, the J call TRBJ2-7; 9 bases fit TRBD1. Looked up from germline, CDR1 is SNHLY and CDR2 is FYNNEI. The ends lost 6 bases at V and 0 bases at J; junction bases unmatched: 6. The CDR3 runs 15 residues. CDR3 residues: CASRTGTGSSYEQYF. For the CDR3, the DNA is TGTGCCAGCAGGACCGGGACAGGGAGCTCCTACGAGCAGTACTTC. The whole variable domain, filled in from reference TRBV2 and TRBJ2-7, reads EPEVTQTPSHQVTQMGQEVILRCVPISNHLYFYWYRQILGQKVEFLVSFYNNEISEKSEIFDDQFSVERPDGSNFTLKIRSTKLEDSAMYFCASRTGTGSSYEQYFGPGTRLTVT.

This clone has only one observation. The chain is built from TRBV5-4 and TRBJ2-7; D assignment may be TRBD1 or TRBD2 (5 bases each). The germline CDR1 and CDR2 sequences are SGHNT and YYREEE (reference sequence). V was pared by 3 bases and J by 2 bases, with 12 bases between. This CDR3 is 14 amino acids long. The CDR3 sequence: CASSSLGEAYEQYF. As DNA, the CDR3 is TGTGCCAGCAGCTCATTGGGGGAAGCCTACGAGCAGTACTTC.

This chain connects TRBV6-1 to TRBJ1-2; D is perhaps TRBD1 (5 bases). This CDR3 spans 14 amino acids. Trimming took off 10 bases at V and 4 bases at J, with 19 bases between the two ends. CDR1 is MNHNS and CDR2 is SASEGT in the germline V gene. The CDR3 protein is CATGGAGPGYGYTF. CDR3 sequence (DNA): TGTGCCACAGGAGGAGCGGGACCCGGCTATGGCTACACCTTC.

Written as DNA, the CDR3 is TGTGCCAGCAGCCAGCCGGGACAGGGGGCTTACGAGCAGTACTTC. Encoded protein: CASSQPGQGAYEQYF. The chain links TRBV5-8 to TRBJ2-7, with 12 bases that match TRBD1. The junction had 6 bases not matched to a gene; V was cut back by 4 bases and J by 4 bases. This CDR3 is 15 amino acids long. The germline CDR1 and CDR2 sequences are SGHTS and YDEGEE.

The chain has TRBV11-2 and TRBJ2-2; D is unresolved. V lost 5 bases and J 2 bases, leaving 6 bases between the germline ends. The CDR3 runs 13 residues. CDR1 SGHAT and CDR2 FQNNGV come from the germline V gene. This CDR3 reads CASSEQNTGELFF. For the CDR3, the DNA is TGTGCCAGCAGCGAACAAAACACCGGGGAGCTGTTTTTT. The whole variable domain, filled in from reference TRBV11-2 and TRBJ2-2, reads EAGVAQSPRYKIIEKRQSVAFWCNPISGHATLYWYQQILGQGPKLLIQFQNNGVVDDSQLPKDRFSAERLKGVDSTLKIQPAKLEDSAVYLCASSEQNTGELFFGEGSRLTVL.

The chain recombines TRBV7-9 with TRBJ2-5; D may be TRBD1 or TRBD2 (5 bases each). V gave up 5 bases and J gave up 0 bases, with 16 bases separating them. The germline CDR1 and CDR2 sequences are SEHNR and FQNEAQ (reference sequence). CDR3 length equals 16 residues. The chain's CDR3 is CASSDGTGPYQETQYF. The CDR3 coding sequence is TGTGCCAGCAGCGACGGGACGGGGCCGTACCAAGAGACCCAGTACTTC. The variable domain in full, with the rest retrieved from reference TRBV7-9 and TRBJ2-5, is DTGVSQNPRHKITKRGQNVTFRCDPISEHNRLYWYRQTLGQGPEFLTYFQNEAQLEKSRLLSDRFSAERPKGSFSTLEIQRTEQGDSAMYLCASSDGTGPYQETQYFGPGTRLLVL.

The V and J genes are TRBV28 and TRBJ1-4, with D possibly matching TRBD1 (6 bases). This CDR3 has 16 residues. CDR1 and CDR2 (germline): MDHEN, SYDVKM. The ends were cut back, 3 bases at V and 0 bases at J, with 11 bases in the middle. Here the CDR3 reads CASSFRGGSTNEKLFF. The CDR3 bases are TGTGCCAGCAGTTTCAGGGGAGGATCAACTAATGAAAAACTGTTTTTT.

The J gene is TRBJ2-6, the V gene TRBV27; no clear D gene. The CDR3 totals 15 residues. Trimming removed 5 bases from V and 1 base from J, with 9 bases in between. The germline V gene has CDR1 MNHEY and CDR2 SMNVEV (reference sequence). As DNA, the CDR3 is TGTGCCAGCAGTGCTCTAACGTCTGGGGCCAACGTCCTGACTTTC. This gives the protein CASSALTSGANVLTF.

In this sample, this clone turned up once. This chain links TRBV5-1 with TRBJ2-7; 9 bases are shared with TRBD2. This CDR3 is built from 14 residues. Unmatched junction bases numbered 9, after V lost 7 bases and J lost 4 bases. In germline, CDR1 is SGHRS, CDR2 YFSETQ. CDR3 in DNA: TGCGCCAGCTGTCCGGGACTAGCAAGTTACGAGCAGTACTTC. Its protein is CASCPGLASYEQYF.

The CDR3 sequence is CASSTWTAYQETQYF. CDR3 nucleotide sequence: TGTGCCAGTAGTACATGGACAGCTTACCAAGAGACCCAGTACTTC. This chain links TRBV19 with TRBJ2-5; possibly TRBD1 for D (6 bases). The CDR3 covers 15 residues. The V gene lost 4 bases and the J gene lost 0 bases, with 12 bases spanning the gap. Per the germline V gene, CDR1 is LNHDA and CDR2 is SQIVND (reference sequence).

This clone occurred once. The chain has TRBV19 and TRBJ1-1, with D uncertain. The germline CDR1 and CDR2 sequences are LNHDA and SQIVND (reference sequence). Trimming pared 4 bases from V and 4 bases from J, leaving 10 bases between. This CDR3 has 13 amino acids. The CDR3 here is CASSNLGGTEAFF. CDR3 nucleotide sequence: TGTGCCAGTAGTAATCTGGGTGGCACTGAAGCTTTCTTT.

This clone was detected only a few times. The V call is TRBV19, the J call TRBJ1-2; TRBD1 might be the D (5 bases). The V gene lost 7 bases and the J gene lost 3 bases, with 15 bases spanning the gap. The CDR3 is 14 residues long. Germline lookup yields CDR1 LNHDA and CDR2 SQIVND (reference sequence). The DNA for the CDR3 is TGTGCCAGTATTTCCGGGGGTACTGACTATGGCTACACCTTC. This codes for CASISGGTDYGYTF.

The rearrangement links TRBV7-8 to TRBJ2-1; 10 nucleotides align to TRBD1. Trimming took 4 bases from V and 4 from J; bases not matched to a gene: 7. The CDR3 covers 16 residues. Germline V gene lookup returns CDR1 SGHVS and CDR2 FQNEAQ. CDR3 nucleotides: TGTGCCAGCAGCTCTCCTGGGACAGGGGCTTACAATGAGCAGTTCTTC. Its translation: CASSSPGTGAYNEQFF.

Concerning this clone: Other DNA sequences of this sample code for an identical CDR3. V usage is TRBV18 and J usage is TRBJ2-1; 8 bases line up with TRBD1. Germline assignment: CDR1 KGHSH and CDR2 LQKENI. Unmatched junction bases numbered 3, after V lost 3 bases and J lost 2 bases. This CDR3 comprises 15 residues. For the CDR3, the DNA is TGTGCCAGCTCACCTTGGACAGGGACCTACAATGAGCAGTTCTTC. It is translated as CASSPWTGTYNEQFF.

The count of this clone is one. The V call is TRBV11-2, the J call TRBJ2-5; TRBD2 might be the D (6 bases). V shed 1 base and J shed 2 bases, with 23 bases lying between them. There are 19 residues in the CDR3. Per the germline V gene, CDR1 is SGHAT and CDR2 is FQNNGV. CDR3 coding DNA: TGTGCCAGCAGCTTAGTACGGCCAGGGATGCGGCGGGGACAAGAGACCCAGTACTTC. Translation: CASSLVRPGMRRGQETQYF.

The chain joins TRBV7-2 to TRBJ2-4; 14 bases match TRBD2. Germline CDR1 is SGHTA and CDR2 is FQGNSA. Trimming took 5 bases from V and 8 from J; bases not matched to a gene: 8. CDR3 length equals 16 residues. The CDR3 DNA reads TGTGCCAGCAGCCCCAGACTAGCGGGAGGGCCGGACATTCAGTACTTC. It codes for CASSPRLAGGPDIQYF.

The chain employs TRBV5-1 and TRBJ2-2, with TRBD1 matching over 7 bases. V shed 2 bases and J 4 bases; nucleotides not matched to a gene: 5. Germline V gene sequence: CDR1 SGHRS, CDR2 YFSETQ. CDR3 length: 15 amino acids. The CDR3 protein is CASSLNPGGTGELFF. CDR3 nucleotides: TGCGCCAGCAGCTTAAATCCAGGGGGCACCGGGGAGCTGTTTTTT.